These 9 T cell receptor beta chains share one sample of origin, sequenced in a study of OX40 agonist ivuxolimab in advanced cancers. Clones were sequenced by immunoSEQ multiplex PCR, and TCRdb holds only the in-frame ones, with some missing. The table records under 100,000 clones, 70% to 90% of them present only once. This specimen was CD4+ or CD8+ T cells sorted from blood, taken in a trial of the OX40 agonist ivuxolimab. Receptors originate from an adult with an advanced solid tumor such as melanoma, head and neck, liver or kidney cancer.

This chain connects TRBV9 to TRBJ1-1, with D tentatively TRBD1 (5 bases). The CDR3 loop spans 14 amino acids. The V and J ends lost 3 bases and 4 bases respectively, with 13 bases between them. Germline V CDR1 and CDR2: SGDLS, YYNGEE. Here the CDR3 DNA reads TGTGCCAGCAGCGGTCAGGGCAGGAGCACTGAAGCTTTCTTT. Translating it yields CASSGQGRSTEAFF.

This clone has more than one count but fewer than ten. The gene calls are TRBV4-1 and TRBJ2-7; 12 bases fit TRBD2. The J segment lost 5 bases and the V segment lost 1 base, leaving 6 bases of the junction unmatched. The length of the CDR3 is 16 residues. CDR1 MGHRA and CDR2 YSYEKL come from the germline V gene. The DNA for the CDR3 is TGCGCCAGCAGCCAAGTTCGACTAGCGGGAGTCCACGAGCAGTACTTC. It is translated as CASSQVRLAGVHEQYF.

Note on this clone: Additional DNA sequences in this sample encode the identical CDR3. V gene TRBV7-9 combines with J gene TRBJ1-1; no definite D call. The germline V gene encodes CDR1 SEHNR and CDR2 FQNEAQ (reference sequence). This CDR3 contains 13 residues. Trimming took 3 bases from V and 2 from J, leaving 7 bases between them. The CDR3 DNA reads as TGTGCCAGCAGCTTCAGAGAAAACACTGAAGCTTTCTTT. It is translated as CASSFRENTEAFF.

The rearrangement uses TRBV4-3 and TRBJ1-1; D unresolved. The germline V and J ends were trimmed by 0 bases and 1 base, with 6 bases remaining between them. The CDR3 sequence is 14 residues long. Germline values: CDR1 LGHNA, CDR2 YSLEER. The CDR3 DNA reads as TGCGCCAGCAGCCAAGATGGGCAGAACACTGAAGCTTTCTTT. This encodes CASSQDGQNTEAFF.

The CDR3 nucleotides are TGTGCCAGCAGCGTAGGGGAACACTCTGGAAACACCATATATTTT. This codes for CASSVGEHSGNTIYF. V and J are TRBV9 and TRBJ1-3; no firm D call. V gave up 0 bases and J gave up 0 bases, with 7 bases separating them. Germline assignment: CDR1 SGDLS and CDR2 YYNGEE. The CDR3 contains 15 residues.

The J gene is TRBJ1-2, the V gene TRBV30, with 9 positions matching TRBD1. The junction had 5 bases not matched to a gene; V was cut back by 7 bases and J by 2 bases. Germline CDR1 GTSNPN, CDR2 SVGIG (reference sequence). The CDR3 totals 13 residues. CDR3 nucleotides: TGTGCCTTAGGACAGGGGTCCAACTATGGCTACACCTTC. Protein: CALGQGSNYGYTF.

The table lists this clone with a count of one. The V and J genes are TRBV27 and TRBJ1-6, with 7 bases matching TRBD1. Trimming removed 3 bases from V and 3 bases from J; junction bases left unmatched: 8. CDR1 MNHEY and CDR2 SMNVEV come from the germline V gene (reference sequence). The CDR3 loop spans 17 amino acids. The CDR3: CASSFRATGNYNSPLHF. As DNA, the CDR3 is TGTGCCAGCAGTTTTCGGGCGACAGGGAACTATAATTCACCCCTCCACTTT.

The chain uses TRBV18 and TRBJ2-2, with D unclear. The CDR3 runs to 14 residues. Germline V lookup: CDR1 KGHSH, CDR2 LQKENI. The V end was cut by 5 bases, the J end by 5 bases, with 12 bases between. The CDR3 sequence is CASSVGLNTGELFF. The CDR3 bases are TGTGCCAGCTCAGTCGGCTTGAATACCGGGGAGCTGTTTTTT.

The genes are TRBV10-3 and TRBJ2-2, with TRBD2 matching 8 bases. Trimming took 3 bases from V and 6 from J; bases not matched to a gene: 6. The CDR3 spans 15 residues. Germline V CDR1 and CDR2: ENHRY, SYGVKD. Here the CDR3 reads CAISDLAGIPGELFF. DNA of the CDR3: TGTGCCATCAGTGATTTAGCGGGAATTCCCGGGGAGCTGTTTTTT.